This T cell receptor (beta chain) was sequenced in a study of blood T cell repertoires in COVID-19. Study background: Material from acute and convalescent COVID-19 was sourced from the United States, Italy and Spain.

TCRdb keeps only in-frame clones here, not all; method: immunoSEQ multiplex PCR. The repertoire holds 80,000 to 95,000 clones, with 86% as singletons. Germline-derived CDR1 and CDR2 are SEHNR and FQNEAQ (reference sequence). The CDR3 contains 17 residues. Trimming removed 5 bases from V and 0 bases from J; junction bases left unmatched: 10. The chain links TRBV7-9 to TRBJ1-3, with TRBD1 matching 7 bases. Sequenced material: peripheral blood. This clonotype was sampled from a woman older than 75 in a cohort sampled during active or convalescent COVID-19. The DNA for the CDR3 is TGTGCCAGCAGCGGTCAGGCGGGACAGTCCTCTGGAAACACCATATATTTT. It is translated as CASSGQAGQSSGNTIYF.